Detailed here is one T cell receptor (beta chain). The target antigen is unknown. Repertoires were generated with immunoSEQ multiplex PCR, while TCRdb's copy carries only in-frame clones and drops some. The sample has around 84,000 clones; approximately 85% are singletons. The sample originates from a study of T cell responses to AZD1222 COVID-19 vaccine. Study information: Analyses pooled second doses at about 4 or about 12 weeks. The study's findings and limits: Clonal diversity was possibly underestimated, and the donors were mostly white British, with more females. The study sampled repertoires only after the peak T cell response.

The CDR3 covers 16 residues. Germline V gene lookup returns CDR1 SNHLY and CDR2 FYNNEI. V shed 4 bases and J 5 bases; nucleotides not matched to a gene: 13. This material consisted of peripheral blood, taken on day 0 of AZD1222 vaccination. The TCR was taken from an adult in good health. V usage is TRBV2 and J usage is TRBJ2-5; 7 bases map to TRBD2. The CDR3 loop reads CASSGGWREGLETQYF. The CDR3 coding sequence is TGTGCCAGCAGTGGGGGCTGGAGGGAGGGCCTTGAGACCCAGTACTTC.